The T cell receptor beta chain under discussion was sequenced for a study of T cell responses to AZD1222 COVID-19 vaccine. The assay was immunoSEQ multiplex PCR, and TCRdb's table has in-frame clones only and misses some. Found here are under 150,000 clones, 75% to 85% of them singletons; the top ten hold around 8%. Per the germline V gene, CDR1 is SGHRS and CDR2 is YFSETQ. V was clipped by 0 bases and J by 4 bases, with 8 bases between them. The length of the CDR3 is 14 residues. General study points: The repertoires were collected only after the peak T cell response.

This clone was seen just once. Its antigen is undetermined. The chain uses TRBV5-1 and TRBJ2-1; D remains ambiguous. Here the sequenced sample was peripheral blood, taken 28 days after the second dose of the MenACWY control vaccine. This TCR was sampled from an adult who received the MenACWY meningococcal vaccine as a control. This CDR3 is CASSLDGPYNEQFF. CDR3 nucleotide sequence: TGCGCCAGCAGCTTGGACGGGCCTTACAATGAGCAGTTCTTC. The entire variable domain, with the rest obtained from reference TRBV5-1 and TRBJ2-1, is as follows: KAGVTQTPRYLIKTRGQQVTLSCSPISGHRSVSWYQQTPGQGLQFLFEYFSETQRNKGNFPGRFSGRQFSNSRSEMNVSTLELGDSALYLCASSLDGPYNEQFFGPGTRLTVL.